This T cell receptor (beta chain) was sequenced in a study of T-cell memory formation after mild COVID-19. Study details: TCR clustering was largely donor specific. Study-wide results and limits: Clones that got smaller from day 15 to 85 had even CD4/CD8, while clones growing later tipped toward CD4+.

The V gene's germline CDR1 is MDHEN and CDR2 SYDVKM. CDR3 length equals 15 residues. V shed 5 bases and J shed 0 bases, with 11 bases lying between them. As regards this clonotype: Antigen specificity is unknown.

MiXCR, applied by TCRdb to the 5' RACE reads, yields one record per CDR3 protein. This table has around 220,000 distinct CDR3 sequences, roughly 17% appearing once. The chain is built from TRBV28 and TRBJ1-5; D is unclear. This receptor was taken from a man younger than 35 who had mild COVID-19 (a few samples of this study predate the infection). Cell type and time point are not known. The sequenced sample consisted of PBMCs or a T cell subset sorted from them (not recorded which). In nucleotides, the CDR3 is TGTGCCAGCAGTAGGGAGGATTATAGCAATCAGCCCCAGCATTTT. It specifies CASSREDYSNQPQHF.